These 19 T cell receptor beta chains were all obtained from the same sample, sequenced in a study of blood T cell repertoires in COVID-19. Assay used: immunoSEQ multiplex PCR; TCRdb lists only in-frame clones, some missing. The sample consists of around 250,000 clones, roughly nine tenths of them appearing once. What was sequenced was PBMCs or T cells enriched from blood (not recorded which). The source is a human donor in a cohort exposed to, infected with or recovered from COVID-19 (not recorded which). The donor label of this sample is uncertain.

The V call is TRBV2, the J call TRBJ1-3; 8 bases are shared with TRBD1. The CDR3 spans 15 residues. Trimming cost V 3 bases and J 3 bases; bases outside gene matches: 4. The germline CDR1 and CDR2 sequences are SNHLY and FYNNEI. This chain's CDR3 is CASSDQGAGGNTIYF. The DNA for the CDR3 is TGTGCCAGCAGTGATCAGGGGGCGGGTGGAAACACCATATATTTT.

This clone was seen once. At the DNA level, this CDR3 is encoded by other sequences in the same sample as well. The V and J genes are TRBV9 and TRBJ2-3; 10 nucleotides match TRBD1. Unmatched junction bases numbered 6, after V lost 2 bases and J lost 3 bases. CDR3 length equals 16 residues. Germline V gene data show CDR1 as SGDLS and CDR2 as YYNGEE. The CDR3 is CASSVRTGGSTDTQYF. In DNA, the CDR3 is TGTGCCAGCAGCGTGAGGACAGGGGGTTCAACAGATACGCAGTATTTT.

The V call is TRBV11-2, the J call TRBJ2-5; 8 bases align to TRBD1. The CDR3 totals 16 residues. Germline lookup yields CDR1 SGHAT and CDR2 FQNNGV. The V and J ends lost 5 bases and 2 bases, in that order; junction bases with no gene match: 10. The CDR3 sequence is CASSPRTGRMQETQYF. The DNA for the CDR3 is TGTGCCAGCAGCCCTCGGACAGGGCGGATGCAAGAGACCCAGTACTTC. The full variable domain, completed using reference TRBV11-2 and TRBJ2-5, is EAGVAQSPRYKIIEKRQSVAFWCNPISGHATLYWYQQILGQGPKLLIQFQNNGVVDDSQLPKDRFSAERLKGVDSTLKIQPAKLEDSAVYLCASSPRTGRMQETQYFGPGTRLLVL.

CDR3 residues: CASSEDMRWETQYF. CDR3 sequence (DNA): TGCGCCAGCAGTGAGGACATGAGATGGGAGACCCAGTACTTC. J is TRBJ2-5 and V is TRBV10-2; D call uncertain. This CDR3 contains 14 residues. Germline loops: CDR1 WSHSY, CDR2 SAAADI. The V end was cut by 2 bases, the J end by 5 bases, with 12 bases between.

The rearrangement joins TRBV2 to TRBJ1-5, with 8 positions matching TRBD1. The CDR3 sequence is 15 residues long. Germline CDR1 is SNHLY and CDR2 is FYNNEI. Trimming at V came to 6 bases and at J to 6 bases, leaving 10 bases not matched to a gene. CDR3 DNA sequence: TGTGCCAGCAGCGCGGACAGGGTCGGGAGTCAGCCCCAGCATTTT. Its protein is CASSADRVGSQPQHF.

V and J are TRBV27 and TRBJ1-1; a possible D gene is TRBD1 (5 bases). Germline values: CDR1 MNHEY, CDR2 SMNVEV (reference sequence). The length of the CDR3 is 15 residues. Trimming took off 3 bases at V and 1 base at J, with 12 bases between the two ends. The CDR3 DNA reads TGTGCCAGCAGTTTCAACCCAGGGCCGAACACTGAAGCTTTCTTT. It specifies CASSFNPGPNTEAFF.

The chain uses TRBV2 and TRBJ1-5, with 7 bases lining up with TRBD1. Germline loops: CDR1 SNHLY, CDR2 FYNNEI. The trim removed 3 bases at V and 1 base at J, leaving 6 bases unmatched. The CDR3 contains 16 residues. This CDR3 is CASSDHGQASNQPQHF. The CDR3 nucleotides read TGTGCCAGCAGTGACCATGGACAGGCCAGCAATCAGCCCCAGCATTTT.

The J gene is TRBJ1-5, the V gene TRBV10-1; possible D gene TRBD1, 5 bases. The CDR3 has 14 residues. The V and J ends lost 2 bases and 4 bases respectively, with 9 bases between them. CDR1 is WNHNN and CDR2 is SYGVQD in the germline V gene (reference sequence). In nucleotides, the CDR3 is TGCGCCAGCAGTGAGGGGGCCCCGAATCAGCCCCAGCATTTT. It translates to CASSEGAPNQPQHF.

This chain uses TRBV4-2 with TRBJ2-7; 9 nucleotides line up with TRBD2. This CDR3 region has 15 residues. V gave up 0 bases and J gave up 4 bases; unmatched junction bases: 4. Per the germline V gene, CDR1 is LGHNA and CDR2 is YNFKEQ. The CDR3 spells CASSQDRSGGYEQYF. The CDR3 coding sequence is TGTGCCAGCAGCCAAGACAGAAGCGGGGGGTACGAGCAGTACTTC.

J is TRBJ2-7 and V is TRBV28; 10 positions agree with TRBD1. In germline, CDR1 is MDHEN, CDR2 SYDVKM. This CDR3 region has 14 residues. V lost 6 bases and J lost 2; bases outside the gene matches: 4. CDR3 region: CASSGTGVTYEQYF. Written as DNA, the CDR3 is TGTGCCAGCAGCGGGACAGGGGTAACCTACGAGCAGTACTTC.

This clone was found once. The chain is built from TRBV4-1 and TRBJ2-1, with 11 bases fitting TRBD2. CDR3 length equals 17 residues. J lost 3 bases, V lost 0 bases, and 4 bases had no gene match. CDR1 and CDR2 (germline): MGHRA, YSYEKL. In nucleotides, the CDR3 is TGCGCCAGCAGCCAAGATCTAGCGGGGGGCTACTACAATGAGCAGTTCTTC. As protein: CASSQDLAGGYYNEQFF.

The chain combines TRBV25-1 with TRBJ1-4, with unresolved D. Trimming removed 5 bases at V and 5 bases at J, with 12 bases between. CDR1 and CDR2 (germline): MGHDK, SYGVNS. This CDR3 is built from 14 residues. The CDR3, as DNA: TGTGCCAGCAGTCGGAGGTTCGCCAATGAAAAACTGTTTTTT. The encoded protein is CASSRRFANEKLFF.

The chain has TRBV10-1 and TRBJ2-2; 10 positions agree with TRBD2. The CDR3 consists of 15 residues. V was clipped by 8 bases and J by 2 bases; unmatched bases: 5. Germline CDR1 is WNHNN and CDR2 is SYGVQD (reference sequence). The CDR3 spells CASSSGGLNTGELFF. CDR3 nucleotide sequence: TGCGCCAGCTCTAGCGGGGGCCTTAACACCGGGGAGCTGTTTTTT.

The chain uses TRBV6-2 or TRBV6-3 and TRBJ1-5, with TRBD1 matching 7 bases. The germline gives CDR1 MNHEY, CDR2 SVGEGT. Trimming at V came to 0 bases and at J to 7 bases, leaving 12 bases not matched to a gene. CDR3 length: 17 amino acids. The CDR3 spells CASSYSNRGLAGQPQHF. The CDR3 DNA follows: TGTGCCAGCAGTTACTCGAACAGGGGACTGGCGGGACAGCCCCAGCATTTT.

The chain has TRBV10-3 and TRBJ2-7; TRBD1 aligns across 7 bases. Germline V gene lookup returns CDR1 ENHRY and CDR2 SYGVKD. The CDR3 is made up of 14 amino acids. The J segment lost 4 bases and the V segment lost 3 bases, leaving 6 bases of the junction unmatched. The CDR3 spells CAISDEVGQYEQYF. The DNA for the CDR3 is TGTGCCATCAGTGACGAGGTGGGACAGTACGAGCAGTACTTC.

This chain links TRBV7-9 with TRBJ2-2; TRBD1 is a possible D gene (5 bases). The CDR3 consists of 13 residues. Trimming removed 4 bases at V and 6 bases at J, with 9 bases between. The germline CDR1 and CDR2 sequences are SEHNR and FQNEAQ (reference sequence). The CDR3 DNA sequence: TGTGCCAGCAGCTCTACAGGACCCGGGGAGCTGTTTTTT. Translation: CASSSTGPGELFF.

CDR3 sequence (DNA): TGTGCCATCAGTGGGGGGGTCCAGGGAGTAGACTATGGCTACACCTTC. Translated: CAISGGVQGVDYGYTF. This rearrangement joins TRBV10-3 to TRBJ1-2; a possible D gene is TRBD1 (5 bases). The CDR3 loop spans 16 amino acids. CDR1 and CDR2 (germline): ENHRY, SYGVKD. V was clipped by 4 bases and J by 3 bases, with 18 bases between them.

As DNA, the CDR3 is TGTGCCAGCAGCGAAACTAGCGGGAGAGTGGCGCAGTATTTT. The encoded protein is CASSETSGRVAQYF. V is TRBV9 and J is TRBJ2-3; TRBD2 matches at 11 bases. V was pared by 3 bases and J by 10 bases, with 7 bases of the junction left unmatched. Germline values: CDR1 SGDLS, CDR2 YYNGEE. The CDR3 is 14 amino acids.

V is TRBV30 and J is TRBJ2-7; no reliable D call. Germline V gives CDR1 GTSNPN, CDR2 SVGIG (reference sequence). The V end was cut by 3 bases, the J end by 6 bases, with 21 bases between. The CDR3 runs to 15 residues. CDR3 in amino acids: CAWSAPNASPTEQYF. In DNA, the CDR3 is TGTGCCTGGAGCGCCCCCAATGCGTCCCCTACCGAGCAGTACTTC. The complete variable domain, with remaining parts taken from reference TRBV30 and TRBJ2-7, reads SQTIHQWPATLVQPVGSPLSLECTVEGTSNPNLYWYRQAAGRGLQLLFYSVGIGQISSEVPQNLSASRPQDRQFILSSKKLLLSDSGFYLCAWSAPNASPTEQYFGPGTRLTVT.